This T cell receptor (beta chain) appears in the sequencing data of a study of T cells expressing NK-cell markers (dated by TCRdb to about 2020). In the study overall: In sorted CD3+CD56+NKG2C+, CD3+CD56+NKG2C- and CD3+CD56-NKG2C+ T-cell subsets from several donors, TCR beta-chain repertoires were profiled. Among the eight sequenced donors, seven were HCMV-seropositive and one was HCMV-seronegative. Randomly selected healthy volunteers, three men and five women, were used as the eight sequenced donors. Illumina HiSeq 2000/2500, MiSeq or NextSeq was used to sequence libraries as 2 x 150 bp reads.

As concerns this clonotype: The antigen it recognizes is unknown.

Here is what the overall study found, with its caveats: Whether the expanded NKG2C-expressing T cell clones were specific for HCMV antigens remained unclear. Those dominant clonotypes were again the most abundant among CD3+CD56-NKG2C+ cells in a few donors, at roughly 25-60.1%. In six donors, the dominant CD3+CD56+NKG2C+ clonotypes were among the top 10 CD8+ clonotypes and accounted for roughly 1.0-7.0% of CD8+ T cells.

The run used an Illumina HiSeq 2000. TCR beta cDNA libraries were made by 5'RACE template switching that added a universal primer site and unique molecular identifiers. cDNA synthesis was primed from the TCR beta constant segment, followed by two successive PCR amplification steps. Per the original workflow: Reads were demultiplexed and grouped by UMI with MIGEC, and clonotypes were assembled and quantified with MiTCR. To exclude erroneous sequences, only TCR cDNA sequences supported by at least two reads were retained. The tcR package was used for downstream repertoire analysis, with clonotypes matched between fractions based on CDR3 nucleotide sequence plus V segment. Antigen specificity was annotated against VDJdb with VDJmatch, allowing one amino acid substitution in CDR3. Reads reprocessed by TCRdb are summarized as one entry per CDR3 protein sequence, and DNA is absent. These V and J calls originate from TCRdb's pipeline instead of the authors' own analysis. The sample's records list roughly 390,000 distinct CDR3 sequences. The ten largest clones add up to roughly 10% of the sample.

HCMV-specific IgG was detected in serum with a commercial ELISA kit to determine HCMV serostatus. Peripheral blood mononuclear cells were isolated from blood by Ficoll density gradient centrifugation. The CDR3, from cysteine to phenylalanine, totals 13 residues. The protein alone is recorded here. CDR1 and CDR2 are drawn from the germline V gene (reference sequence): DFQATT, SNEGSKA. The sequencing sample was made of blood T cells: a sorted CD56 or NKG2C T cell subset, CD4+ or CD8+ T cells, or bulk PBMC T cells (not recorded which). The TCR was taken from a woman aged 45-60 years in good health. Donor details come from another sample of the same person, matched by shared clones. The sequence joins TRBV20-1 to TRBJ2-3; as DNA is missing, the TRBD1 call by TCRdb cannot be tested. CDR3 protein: CSAREFGTDTQYF.